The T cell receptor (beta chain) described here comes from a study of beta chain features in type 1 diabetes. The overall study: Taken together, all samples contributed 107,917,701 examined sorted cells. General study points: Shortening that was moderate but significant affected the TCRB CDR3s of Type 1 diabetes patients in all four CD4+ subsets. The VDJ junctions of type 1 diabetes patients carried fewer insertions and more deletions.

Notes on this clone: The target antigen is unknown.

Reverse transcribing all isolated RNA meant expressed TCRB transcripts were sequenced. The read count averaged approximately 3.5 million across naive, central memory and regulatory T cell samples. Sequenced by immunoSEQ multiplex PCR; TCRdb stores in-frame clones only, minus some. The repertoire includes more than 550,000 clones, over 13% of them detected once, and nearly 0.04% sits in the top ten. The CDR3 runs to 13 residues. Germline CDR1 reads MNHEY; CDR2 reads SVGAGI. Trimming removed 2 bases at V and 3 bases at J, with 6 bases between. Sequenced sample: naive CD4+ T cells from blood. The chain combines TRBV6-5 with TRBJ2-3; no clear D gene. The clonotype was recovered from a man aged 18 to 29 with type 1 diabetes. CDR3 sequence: CASSYGQTDTQYF. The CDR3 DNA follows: TGTGCCAGCAGTTACGGGCAGACAGATACGCAGTATTTT.